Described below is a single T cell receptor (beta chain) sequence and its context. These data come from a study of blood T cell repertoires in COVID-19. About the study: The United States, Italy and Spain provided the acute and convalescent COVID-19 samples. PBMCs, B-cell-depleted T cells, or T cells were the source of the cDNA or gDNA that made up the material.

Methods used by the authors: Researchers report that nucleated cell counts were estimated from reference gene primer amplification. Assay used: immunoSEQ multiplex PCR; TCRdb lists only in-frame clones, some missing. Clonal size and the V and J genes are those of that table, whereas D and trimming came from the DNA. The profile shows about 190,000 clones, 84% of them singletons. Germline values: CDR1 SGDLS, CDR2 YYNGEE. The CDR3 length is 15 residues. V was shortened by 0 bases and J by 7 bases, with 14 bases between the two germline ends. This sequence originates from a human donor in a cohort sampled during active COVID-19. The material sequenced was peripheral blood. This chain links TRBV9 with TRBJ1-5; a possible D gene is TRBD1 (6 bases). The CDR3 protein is CASSVAAGEDQPQHF. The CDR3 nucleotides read TGTGCCAGCAGCGTAGCGGCAGGGGAAGACCAGCCCCAGCATTTT.